This passage covers 9 T cell receptor beta chains from one sample sequenced in a study of T-cell reconstitution after alpha-beta-depleted transplantation in children. Using unique molecular identifiers, the investigators prepared the TCRbeta library. TCRdb reanalysed the PCR reads using MiXCR and keeps one entry per CDR3 protein. The table has 450,000 to 600,000 distinct CDR3 sequences, about an eighth seen once. The material was PBMCs, mostly from graft donor cells, obtained 360 days after TCRalphabeta/CD19-depleted stem cell transplant. All receptors derive from a male patient aged 10-17 years who had a stem cell transplant for acute myeloid leukemia, so the T cells may come from the graft donor.

This chain connects TRBV20-1 to TRBJ2-2, with 10 bases matching TRBD2. Germline trimming cut 2 bases from V and 4 bases from J; bases unmatched to any gene: 7. This CDR3 contains 16 residues. Looked up from germline, CDR1 is DFQATT and CDR2 is SNEGSKA (reference sequence). This chain's CDR3 is CSARLLAGALTGELFF. CDR3 in DNA: TGCAGTGCTAGACTTCTAGCGGGAGCCCTCACCGGGGAGCTGTTTTTT.

This clonotype was counted a few times. This chain links TRBV5-1 with TRBJ1-5; no firm D call. V was cut by 1 base and J by 1 base, with 9 bases left in between. Germline values: CDR1 SGHRS, CDR2 YFSETQ. The CDR3 loop spans 15 amino acids. The CDR3, as DNA: TGCGCCAGCAGCTTGCTCCCGGGGAGCAATCAGCCCCAGCATTTT. This sequence encodes CASSLLPGSNQPQHF.

This clonotype showed up just a few times. The chain has TRBV9 and TRBJ2-6; no reliable D call. Trimming pared 0 bases from V and 2 bases from J, leaving 18 bases between. Germline V gene lookup returns CDR1 SGDLS and CDR2 YYNGEE. The CDR3 length is 19 residues. CDR3 residues: CASSVALFPKVPGANVLTF. In DNA form, the CDR3 reads TGTGCCAGCAGCGTAGCCCTGTTCCCTAAGGTCCCTGGGGCCAACGTCCTGACTTTC.

This clonotype was counted a few times. The chain couples TRBV9 to TRBJ1-2; 7 bases are a match to TRBD1. Trimming took 1 base from V and 0 from J; bases not matched to a gene: 9. The CDR3 is 17 amino acids. Germline V gene data show CDR1 as SGDLS and CDR2 as YYNGEE. Here the CDR3 reads CASSVFPYRGTNYGYTF. The CDR3 nucleotides read TGTGCCAGCAGCGTATTTCCTTACAGGGGCACTAACTATGGCTACACCTTC. The whole variable domain, remainder taken from reference TRBV9 and TRBJ1-2, is DSGVTQTPKHLITATGQRVTLRCSPRSGDLSVYWYQQSLDQGLQFLIQYYNGEERAKGNILERFSAQQFPDLHSELNLSSLELGDSALYFCASSVFPYRGTNYGYTFGSGTRLTVV.

Points on this clonotype: Just one base apart from a much larger clone, this may be a read error. The J gene is TRBJ2-3, the V gene TRBV12-3 or TRBV12-4, with TRBD2 identical over 13 bases. CDR3 length equals 17 residues. CDR3 in amino acids: CTSSFGLAGEGTDTQYF. CDR3 sequence (DNA): TGTACCAGCAGTTTCGGACTAGCGGGAGAAGGCACAGATACGCAGTATTTT.

This chain connects TRBV27 to TRBJ2-5; TRBD1 agrees at 7 bases. The junction had 12 bases not matched to a gene; V was cut back by 1 base and J by 7 bases. The CDR3 contains 16 residues. Germline CDR1 is MNHEY and CDR2 is SMNVEV (reference sequence). The CDR3 nucleotides are TGTGCCAGCAGTTTATTGGTCGGACAGGCTCCAGGGACCCAGTACTTC. Amino acid sequence: CASSLLVGQAPGTQYF.

The V gene is TRBV24-1, the J gene TRBJ2-5; the match to TRBD1 covers 7 bases. The ends lost 7 bases at V and 2 bases at J; junction bases unmatched: 3. In germline, CDR1 is KGHDR, CDR2 SFDVKD. The CDR3 has 13 amino acids. The CDR3, as DNA: TGTGCCACCAGGACAGGGAAGCAAGAGACCCAGTACTTC. This codes for CATRTGKQETQYF.

In its sample, this clonotype was seen many times. The rearrangement joins TRBV29-1 to TRBJ2-1; D possibly corresponds to TRBD1 (5 bases). The germline V gene encodes CDR1 SQVTM and CDR2 ANQGSEA. CDR3 size: 12 residues. V was clipped by 3 bases and J by 8 bases, with 11 bases between them. CDR3 region: CSVDPGRDEQFF. The CDR3, as DNA: TGCAGCGTTGACCCCGGCAGGGATGAGCAGTTCTTC.

This clonotype was observed a handful of times. The chain links TRBV14 to TRBJ2-3; no definite D call. The ends were cut back, 7 bases at V and 2 bases at J, with 7 bases in the middle. The CDR3 sequence is 12 residues long. CDR1 is SGHDN and CDR2 is FVKESK in the germline V gene. CDR3 bases: TGTGCCAGCACTCCCCACACAGATACGCAGTATTTT. It is translated as CASTPHTDTQYF.